What follows describes a single T cell receptor beta chain. This clone turned up a few times. The clone's antigen remains unknown. Qualities for individual bases were not recorded, and no much larger clone is one base off. TCRbeta CDR3 regions were amplified from genomic DNA using the immunoSEQ Assay, a bias-controlled multiplex PCR. Per the authors' processing: Within the assay, amplification of reference gene primers was used to estimate how many nucleated cells each sample contained. To quantify the absolute abundance of each unique TCRbeta CDR3 rearrangement, sequence reads were collapsed and filtered. Productive Simpson clonality was computed per sample as the square root of Simpson's diversity index over productive rearrangements. TCRdb mirrors the immuneACCESS table, restricted to in-frame sequences. Some clones are absent from its copies; in checked studies, under half trace to an unresolved V gene, and the reason for the others is unknown. D and trimming come from the DNA, and the V and J calls and clone size come from that table. This sample has about 320,000 clones in its table, and around nine tenths of those were observed once. Together, the top ten hold around 2.7% of the sample.

The data were taken from a study of blood T cell repertoires in COVID-19 (dated by TCRdb to the early 2020s). About the investigation overall: Samples covering the acute and convalescent phases of COVID-19 were provided by collaborators in the United States, Italy and Spain. The material from the prospective study consisted of cDNA or gDNA derived from T cells, B-cell-depleted T cells, or PBMCs. The dataset comprised deeply sampled blood TCRbeta repertoires from subjects exposed to, actively infected with, or recovered from COVID-19. The repertoires were released in a freely available public database meant as a resource for research on the immune response to SARS-CoV-2. Samples came from the ongoing ImmuneRACE study (first 160 participants) plus 1,254 subjects from 6 global collaborators. A de-identified subject ID, COVID-19 status, age in years and sex were almost always included in the sample metadata. Where available, HLA class I and class II types were obtained from metadata supplied by the sample provider rather than from assay-based typing. Overall study outcomes, separate from this receptor: Clinical and demographic metadata were provided uncurated, with the amount varying by source and participant.

Participants in the prospective study were aged roughly 18 to 90 years, lived in 24 United States geographic areas, and enrolled through a virtual design. In the prospective study, participants were assigned to cohorts based on the clinical history participants reported in a screening survey and a study questionnaire. Recovered participants in ImmuneRACE Cohort 3 were defined as having two consecutive negative NP/OP PCR tests, clearance from a healthcare professional, or resolution of symptoms. Each participant in the prospective study had whole blood, serum and a nasopharyngeal or oropharyngeal swab collected by mobile phlebotomists. Prospective study participants could optionally give additional blood draws and questionnaires over a roughly two-month period. Blood samples from the prospective study were shipped frozen or at room temperature prior to DNA extraction. The TCR originated in a man aged 55-75 years who had recovered from COVID-19. Sequencing was carried out using PBMCs or T cells enriched from blood (not recorded which).

The CDR3 protein is CASSVGQGGLARETQYF. DNA sequence: TGTGCCAGCAGCGTCGGGCAGGGAGGTCTTGCGCGCGAGACCCAGTACTTC. Recombination joined TRBV9 with TRBJ2-5; TRBD2 could be the D gene, as 6 bases match. The CDR3 contains 17 residues, cysteine and phenylalanine counted. Of all the DNA, just the CDR3 is kept, 51 bases in frame from base 1. Relative to germline, V is 2 bases shorter and J is 5 bases shorter, with 22 bases between their ends. The germline V gene yields SGDLS for CDR1 and YYNGEE for CDR2. Extended through the reference TRBV9 and TRBJ2-5 proteins, this CDR3 yields the full variable domain: DSGVTQTPKHLITATGQRVTLRCSPRSGDLSVYWYQQSLDQGLQFLIQYYNGEERAKGNILERFSAQQFPDLHSELNLSSLELGDSALYFCASSVGQGGLARETQYFGPGTRLLVL.